This TCR beta chain stems from a study of CD8+CD57+ T cells in acquired aplastic anemia. CD8+CD57+ cell expansion, shown by flow cytometry, had occurred in the patients selected for sequencing. This clonotype was seen at least ten times. Antigen unknown. Study results and limitations: Overlap between patients and controls comprised just under 30 CD8+ CDR3 sequences.

TCR beta VDJ combinations and CDR3 sequences were profiled from genomic DNA. Using its own MiXCR run on the reads, TCRdb lists one record per CDR3 protein. The sample holds around 500,000 distinct CDR3 sequences, around 32% seen once. Between the trimmed V and J ends, which lost 5 bases and 0 bases, there was a span of 14 bases. The CDR3 loop spans 15 amino acids. Per the germline V gene, CDR1 is SGHVS and CDR2 is FQNEAQ. This clonotype originated in a human donor with aplastic anemia. Sequencing used sorted CD4+, CD8+, or CD8+CD57+ T cells (not recorded which) from PBMCs. The chain joins TRBV7-8 to TRBJ2-7, with a possible D match to TRBD2 (6 bases). CDR3 protein: CASSPSGVLSYEQYF. CDR3 coding DNA: TGTGCCAGCAGCCCCTCGGGGGTACTCTCCTACGAGCAGTACTTC.